These 8 T cell receptor beta chains were sequenced from one sample in a study of blood T cell repertoires in COVID-19. Clones were sequenced by immunoSEQ multiplex PCR, and TCRdb holds only the in-frame ones, with some missing. The sample contains 75,000 to 95,000 clones, 90% of which appear only once. The sequenced sample consisted of peripheral blood. These receptors were collected from a man aged 60 to 75 with acute or convalescent COVID-19.

This clone occurred a few times. The V gene is TRBV19, the J gene TRBJ2-2; a possible D gene is TRBD2 (5 bases). Germline CDR1 reads LNHDA; CDR2 reads SQIVND (reference sequence). The CDR3 totals 13 residues. With 6 bases removed from V and 7 bases from J, the gap between germline ends came to 12 bases. Here the CDR3 reads CASSLRADGELFF. The CDR3 DNA reads TGTGCCAGTAGCTTGCGGGCGGACGGGGAGCTGTTTTTT.

This clone was seen just once. The J gene is TRBJ1-2, the V gene TRBV27; 7 nucleotides align to TRBD1. This CDR3 comprises 13 residues. The germline gives CDR1 MNHEY, CDR2 SMNVEV (reference sequence). J lost 4 bases, V lost 6 bases, and 5 bases had no gene match. CDR3 sequence: CASRRTGVYGYTF. CDR3 sequence (DNA): TGTGCCAGCAGACGCACAGGGGTCTATGGCTACACCTTC.

The rearrangement links TRBV6-5 to TRBJ2-1; 9 nucleotides match TRBD2. This CDR3 region has 16 residues. CDR1 MNHEY and CDR2 SVGAGI come from the germline V gene. V dropped 0 bases and J dropped 5; count of bases not matched to a gene: 5. The CDR3 DNA is TGTGCCAGCAGTTACTCGATAGCGGGAGAAAACAATGAGCAGTTCTTC. This encodes CASSYSIAGENNEQFF.

The chain joins TRBV5-1 to TRBJ2-3; 9 bases align to TRBD1. V was pared by 2 bases and J by 2 bases, with 3 bases of the junction left unmatched. CDR1 and CDR2 from the germline V gene are SGHRS and YFSETQ. The CDR3 extends over 15 amino acids. The CDR3 reads CASSLQGAYTDTQYF. CDR3 nucleotide sequence: TGCGCCAGCAGCTTACAGGGGGCTTACACAGATACGCAGTATTTT.

The chain employs TRBV7-2 and TRBJ2-1; 7 positions match TRBD2. Trimming took 5 bases from V and 1 from J; bases not matched to a gene: 8. CDR3 length: 16 amino acids. The V gene's germline CDR1 is SGHTA and CDR2 FQGNSA. The CDR3 reads CASSRRPGGSYNEQFF. CDR3 nucleotides: TGTGCCAGCAGCCGCCGGCCGGGAGGTTCCTACAATGAGCAGTTCTTC. The full variable domain, rest sourced from reference TRBV7-2 and TRBJ2-1, is GAGVSQSPSNKVTEKGKDVELRCDPISGHTALYWYRQSLGQGLEFLIYFQGNSAPDKSGLPSDRFSAERTGGSVSTLTIQRTQQEDSAVYLCASSRRPGGSYNEQFFGPGTRLTVL.

With respect to this clone: The same CDR3 can be traced to other DNA sequences in this sample. J is TRBJ1-2 and V is TRBV6-6; 7 positions match TRBD1. V lost 6 bases and J lost 6; bases outside the gene matches: 4. This CDR3 spans 12 amino acids. Germline assignment: CDR1 MNHNY and CDR2 SVGAGI (reference sequence). The CDR3 loop reads CASSSTGDGYTF. The CDR3 DNA sequence: TGTGCCAGCAGCAGTACAGGGGATGGCTACACCTTC.

The V call is TRBV19, the J call TRBJ2-3; TRBD2 matches at 13 bases. The V gene end was trimmed by 7 bases and the J gene end by 3 bases; junction bases not matched to a gene: 4. Germline assignment: CDR1 LNHDA and CDR2 SQIVND (reference sequence). The CDR3 sequence is 15 residues long. This CDR3 is CASTGTSGTTDTQYF. CDR3 DNA: TGTGCCAGTACCGGGACTAGCGGGACGACAGATACGCAGTATTTT. The full variable domain, in which reference TRBV19 and TRBJ2-3 provide the parts outside the CDR3, is DGGITQSPKYLFRKEGQNVTLSCEQNLNHDAMYWYRQDPGQGLRLIYYSQIVNDFQKGDIAEGYSVSREKKESFPLTVTSAQKNPTAFYLCASTGTSGTTDTQYFGPGTRLTVL.

As to this clone: This sample includes further DNA sequences coding for the same CDR3. This chain joins TRBV7-2 and TRBJ2-6; D is perhaps TRBD2 (6 bases). CDR3 length: 19 amino acids. CDR1 is SGHTA, CDR2 FQGNSA, per germline. Trimming left V 3 bases short and J 4 bases short, with 22 bases between. The CDR3 DNA sequence: TGTGCCAGCAGCTTTCTCTCGACCGGGCGGGATTCCGGGGCCAACGTCCTGACTTTC. Amino acids: CASSFLSTGRDSGANVLTF.